The source of this T cell receptor beta chain is a study of CD8 T cells in Susac syndrome. This CDR3 has 19 amino acids. The germline V gene encodes CDR1 LGHDT and CDR2 YNNKEL (reference sequence). After removal of 1 base from V and 5 bases from J, the junction contained 14 bases not matched to a gene. This clonotype has only one observation. Reverse transcription of about 0.5 to 1 ug RNA was carried out with random hexamers. Across 54 Vbeta and 13 Jbeta, TCR beta CDR3 was amplified with immunoSEQ multiplex PCR. TCRdb independently ran MiXCR on the immunoSEQ multiplex PCR reads; one entry per CDR3 protein. There are approximately 140,000 distinct CDR3 sequences in the sample; around 80% occur only once, and approximately 0.51% lies in the top ten. TCR beta from blood CD8+ and CD4+ T cells was sequenced. Those who served as multiple sclerosis controls were treatment-naive patients with stable or active relapsing-remitting disease.

The chain has TRBV3-1 and TRBJ2-2, with TRBD2 identical over 9 bases. The clonotype was recovered from a human donor with multiple sclerosis. Input material: CD8+ T cells from PBMCs. The CDR3 spells CASSQVRPGGLASTGELFF. Here the CDR3 DNA reads TGTGCCAGCAGCCAAGTTCGACCAGGCGGACTAGCGTCGACCGGGGAGCTGTTTTTT.